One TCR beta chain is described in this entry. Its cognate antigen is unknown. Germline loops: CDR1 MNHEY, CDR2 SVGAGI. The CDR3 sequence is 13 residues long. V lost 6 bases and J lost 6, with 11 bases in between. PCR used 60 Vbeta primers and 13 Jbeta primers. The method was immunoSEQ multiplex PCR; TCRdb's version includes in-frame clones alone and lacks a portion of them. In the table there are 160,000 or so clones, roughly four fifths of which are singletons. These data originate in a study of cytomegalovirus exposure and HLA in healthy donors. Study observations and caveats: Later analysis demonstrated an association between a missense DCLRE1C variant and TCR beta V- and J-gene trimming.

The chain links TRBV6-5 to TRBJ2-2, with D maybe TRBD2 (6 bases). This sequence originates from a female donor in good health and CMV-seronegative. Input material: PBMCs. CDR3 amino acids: CASSRLDAGELFF. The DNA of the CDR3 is TGTGCCAGCAGCCGACTAGACGCCGGGGAGCTGTTTTTT.